The clone carrying this TCR beta chain appeared a few times. Its antigen is currently unknown. This sample was included in a study of vaccination and CD4 T cells after COVID-19. Study at large: There were six male and four female convalescents, and two of them were Hispanic.

Whole-study results and caveats: From roughly 21 to 40, the median of SARS-CoV-2-reactive clonotypes rose without reaching significance.

Treatment: roughly 10-day PBMC culture with coronavirus spike peptide pools or control peptides (ViraFEST assay). The ViraFEST method relied on peptide pools to expand antigen-specific T cells, followed by TCR sequencing. The Oncomine TCR Beta short-read assay generated sequence data from the DNA of cultured CD4+ T cells. TCRdb reprocessed the PCR reads via MiXCR and lists one record per CDR3 protein. The table lists some 15,000 distinct CDR3 sequences, around 69% of them singletons, with approximately 11% in the top ten. Germline V gives CDR1 DFQATT, CDR2 SNEGSKA (reference sequence). The junction had 5 bases not matched to a gene; V was cut back by 3 bases and J by 4 bases. The CDR3 sequence is 13 residues long.

The genes are TRBV20-1 and TRBJ1-1; 7 nucleotides align to TRBD1. What was sequenced was CD4+ T cells from blood, cultured in vitro. The origin of this receptor is a human donor who had recovered from COVID-19. This CDR3 is CSASRGQATEAFF. The CDR3 DNA reads as TGCAGTGCTAGCCGCGGACAGGCCACTGAAGCTTTCTTT.